This TCR beta chain was sequenced during a study of radiotherapy plus CTLA-4 blockade in lung cancer. Turning to the study itself: Objective responses were seen in around 17% of patients, disease control in about 30%. Broader study findings: Increased serum interferon-beta after radiation also reportedly predicted response strongly. Radiotherapy with ipilimumab was followed by blood expansion of tumor-derived clones.

The CDR3 loop spans 12 amino acids. Comment on this clone: The antigen is undetermined.

The repertoire was sequenced with immunoSEQ multiplex PCR; TCRdb's copy has only in-frame clones and lacks some. The table includes 50,000 to 70,000 clones, 70% to 80% detected once. Patients had chemo-refractory metastatic non-small-cell lung cancer and received focal radiation plus CTLA-4 blockade that used ipilimumab. Here the sequenced sample was peripheral blood, taken from a patient treated with radiotherapy plus ipilimumab. The receptor was isolated from a human donor with non-small cell lung cancer who had a partial response to radiotherapy plus ipilimumab. This rearrangement joins TRBV21-1 to TRBJ1-2; TRBD1 reflects the table's D call only, with no check against the DNA. TRBV21-1 is tagged as a pseudogene. CDR3 sequence reads: CASKIRTGGYTF. The CDR3, as DNA: TGTGCCAGCAAGATTCGGACAGGTGGCTACACCTTC.